This entry is about one T cell receptor (beta chain). The antigen remains undetermined. The data were taken from a study of cytomegalovirus exposure and HLA in healthy donors. Germline V CDR1 and CDR2: SEHNR, FQNEAQ (reference sequence). The CDR3 extends over 15 amino acids. The V and J ends lost 0 bases and 6 bases respectively, with 14 bases between them. Amplification used 60 Vbeta primers and 13 Jbeta primers. Sequenced by immunoSEQ multiplex PCR; TCRdb stores in-frame clones only, minus some. The sample gives some 130,000 clones, around 80% of which show up once; about 7% is in the top ten. Regarding the study as a whole: CMV serostatus was the sole immune exposure information available. As was reported, the HLA-A and HLA-B alleles of most subjects were accurately predicted from TCR beta sequences.

The sequence was obtained from a man between 35 and 55 years old in good health and CMV-seropositive. The chain carries TRBV7-9 and TRBJ1-2, with D tentatively TRBD1 (5 bases). Sequencing was done on a sample of PBMCs. CDR3 protein: CASSLAGRVSDGYTF. DNA for the CDR3: TGTGCCAGCAGCTTAGCGGGCAGGGTATCGGATGGCTACACCTTC.